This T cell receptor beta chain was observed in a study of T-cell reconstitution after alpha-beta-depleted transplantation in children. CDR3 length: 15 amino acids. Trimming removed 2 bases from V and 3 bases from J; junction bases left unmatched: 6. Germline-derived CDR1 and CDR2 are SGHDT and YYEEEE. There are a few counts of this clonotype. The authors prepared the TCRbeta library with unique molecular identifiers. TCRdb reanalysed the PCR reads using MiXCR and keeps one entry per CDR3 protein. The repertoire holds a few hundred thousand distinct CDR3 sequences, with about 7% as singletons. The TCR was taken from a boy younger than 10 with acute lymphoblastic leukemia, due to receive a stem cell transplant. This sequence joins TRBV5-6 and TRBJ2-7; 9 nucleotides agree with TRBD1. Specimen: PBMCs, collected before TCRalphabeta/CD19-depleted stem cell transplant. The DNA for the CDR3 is TGTGCCAGCAGCTTCCCCGGGACAGGGATCTACGAGCAGTACTTC. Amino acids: CASSFPGTGIYEQYF.